A single sample is the source of the 14 T cell receptor beta chains below, sequenced in a study of blood T cell repertoires in COVID-19. Sequenced by immunoSEQ multiplex PCR; TCRdb stores in-frame clones only, minus some. The sample lists roughly 170,000 clones, approximately 80% seen once, with around 15% in the top ten. The material sequenced was PBMCs or T cells enriched from blood (not recorded which). These receptors all come from a woman aged 50 to 65 who had recovered from COVID-19.

The genes are TRBV14 and TRBJ1-4, with 8 bases identical to TRBD1. V trimming: 3 bases; J trimming: 0 bases; junction bases outside the gene matches: 3. The CDR3 runs to 16 residues. Per the germline V gene, CDR1 is SGHDN and CDR2 is FVKESK. The CDR3: CASSHQQGATNEKLFF. The DNA for the CDR3 is TGTGCCAGCAGCCATCAACAGGGGGCAACTAATGAAAAACTGTTTTTT.

This clone has a single count. This chain uses TRBV7-9 with TRBJ2-1; D is ambiguous. CDR1 and CDR2 (germline): SEHNR, FQNEAQ (reference sequence). The CDR3 contains 16 residues. V lost 3 bases to trimming and J lost 0 bases, with 12 bases between them. CDR3 in amino acids: CASSLRLLSSYNEQFF. The CDR3 bases are TGTGCCAGCAGCTTGAGGCTGTTAAGCTCCTACAATGAGCAGTTCTTC.

The chain couples TRBV19 to TRBJ1-3; D gene ambiguous. V lost 3 bases and J 0 bases, leaving 15 bases between the germline ends. The CDR3 is 17 amino acids. CDR1 is LNHDA and CDR2 is SQIVND in the germline V gene (reference sequence). The CDR3 spells CASSMTGGLGSGNTIYF. CDR3 DNA: TGTGCCAGTAGTATGACTGGAGGGCTTGGCTCTGGAAACACCATATATTTT.

This sequence joins TRBV28 and TRBJ1-2, with D tentatively TRBD1 (5 bases). Germline values: CDR1 MDHEN, CDR2 SYDVKM. Between the trimmed V and J ends, which lost 5 bases and 8 bases, there was a span of 18 bases. This CDR3 is 14 amino acids long. CDR3 in amino acids: CASSTSSSRGGYTF. CDR3 DNA: TGTGCCAGCAGTACTTCCTCCTCTCGGGGGGGCTACACCTTC.

The V and J genes are TRBV5-1 and TRBJ1-6, with unresolved D. Germline V lookup: CDR1 SGHRS, CDR2 YFSETQ. V lost 5 bases and J 8 bases, leaving 11 bases between the germline ends. This CDR3 contains 13 residues. The CDR3 loop reads CASRRAGDSPLHF. CDR3 nucleotides: TGCGCCAGCAGGCGTGCCGGTGATTCACCCCTCCACTTT. Supplemented by reference TRBV5-1 and TRBJ1-6, the full variable domain reads KAGVTQTPRYLIKTRGQQVTLSCSPISGHRSVSWYQQTPGQGLQFLFEYFSETQRNKGNFPGRFSGRQFSNSRSEMNVSTLELGDSALYLCASRRAGDSPLHFGNGTRLTVT.

The CDR3 nucleotides are TGCGCCAGCAGCCAAGAGAACAGACTAGGAAACACCATATATTTT. Protein: CASSQENRLGNTIYF. The chain uses TRBV4-1 and TRBJ1-3; D gene uncertain. The germline V gene has CDR1 MGHRA and CDR2 YSYEKL. Trimming pared 0 bases from V and 4 bases from J, leaving 10 bases between. The CDR3 spans 15 residues.

Written as DNA, the CDR3 is TGTGCCAGCACCCTGGCTGCTAGCGGCCGACTCTCCTACGAGCAGTACTTC. Translated: CASTLAASGRLSYEQYF. The chain combines TRBV28 with TRBJ2-7, with TRBD2 identical over 7 bases. Germline assignment: CDR1 MDHEN and CDR2 SYDVKM. With V trimmed by 7 bases and J by 0 bases, 15 bases remained unmatched. The length of the CDR3 is 17 residues.

This clone has just one count. The chain is built from TRBV3-1 (or the pseudogene TRBV3-2) and TRBJ1-6; 7 positions match TRBD1. The CDR3 is made up of 13 amino acids. Germline V gene data show CDR1 as LGHDT and CDR2 as YNNKEL (reference sequence). The V and J ends lost 1 base and 14 bases, in that order; junction bases with no gene match: 5. The CDR3 coding sequence is TGTGCCAGCAGCCAAGTATCGGGGACAGCCCTCCACTTT. Residues: CASSQVSGTALHF.

This chain connects TRBV11-2 to TRBJ1-1, with 9 bases that match TRBD1. Germline V gives CDR1 SGHAT, CDR2 FQNNGV. The CDR3 runs 15 residues. Germline trimming cut 5 bases from V and 3 bases from J; bases unmatched to any gene: 7. The CDR3 spells CASSRGTGQDTEAFF. The DNA of the CDR3 is TGTGCCAGCAGCCGCGGGACAGGGCAGGACACTGAAGCTTTCTTT.

This clone was seen only a few times. The chain joins TRBV9 to TRBJ2-7; 7 nucleotides match TRBD1. Germline V lookup: CDR1 SGDLS, CDR2 YYNGEE. V shed 3 bases, J shed 0 bases, and the junction held 3 bases outside the gene matches. The CDR3 has 14 amino acids. CDR3: CASSASGGSYEQYF. The CDR3, as DNA: TGTGCCAGCAGCGCCTCAGGGGGCTCCTACGAGCAGTACTTC.

The V and J genes are TRBV24-1 and TRBJ2-1; no firm D call. The CDR3 spans 12 residues. The V and J ends lost 5 bases and 10 bases respectively, with 11 bases between them. CDR1 and CDR2 from the germline V gene are KGHDR and SFDVKD. CDR3 DNA sequence: TGTGCCACCAGTGGAGCAAGCTGGGAGCAGTTCTTC. Translated, it gives CATSGASWEQFF.

The chain is built from TRBV10-3 and TRBJ2-1; TRBD2 aligns across 7 bases. Germline V gene data show CDR1 as ENHRY and CDR2 as SYGVKD. This CDR3 contains 13 residues. Losses at the gene ends were 8 bases for V and 4 bases for J; bases not matched to a gene: 5. The CDR3 loop reads CAISAGLYNEQFF. CDR3 DNA sequence: TGTGCCATCTCAGCGGGACTTTACAATGAGCAGTTCTTC.

The V gene is TRBV27, the J gene TRBJ2-7; TRBD2 aligns across 11 bases. CDR1 MNHEY and CDR2 SMNVEV come from the germline V gene (reference sequence). The CDR3 is 18 amino acids. The J segment lost 4 bases and the V segment lost 3 bases, leaving 14 bases of the junction unmatched. The CDR3 DNA reads TGTGCCAGCAGTTTTTCGGTGGAGACTAGCGGGAAGCCTTACGAGCAGTACTTC. It codes for CASSFSVETSGKPYEQYF.

The V call is TRBV7-2, the J call TRBJ2-7; 9 bases agree with TRBD1. V was pared by 6 bases and J by 5 bases, with 5 bases of the junction left unmatched. The germline V gene has CDR1 SGHTA and CDR2 FQGNSA. The CDR3 loop spans 13 amino acids. CDR3 loop: CASRGTGSNEQYF. Here the CDR3 DNA reads TGTGCCAGCAGAGGGACAGGGTCCAACGAGCAGTACTTC.